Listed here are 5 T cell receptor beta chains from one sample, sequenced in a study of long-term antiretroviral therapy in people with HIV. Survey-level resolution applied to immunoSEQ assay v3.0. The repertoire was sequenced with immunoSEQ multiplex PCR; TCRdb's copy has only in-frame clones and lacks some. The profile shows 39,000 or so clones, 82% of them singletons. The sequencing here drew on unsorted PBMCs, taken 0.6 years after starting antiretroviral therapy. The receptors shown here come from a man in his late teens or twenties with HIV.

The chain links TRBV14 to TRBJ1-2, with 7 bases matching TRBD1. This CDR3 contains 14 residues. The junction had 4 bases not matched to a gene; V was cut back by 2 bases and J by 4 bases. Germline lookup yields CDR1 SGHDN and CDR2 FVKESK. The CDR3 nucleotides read TGTGCCAGCAGCCAAAGGCGACAGGGCTATGGCTACACCTTC. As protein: CASSQRRQGYGYTF.

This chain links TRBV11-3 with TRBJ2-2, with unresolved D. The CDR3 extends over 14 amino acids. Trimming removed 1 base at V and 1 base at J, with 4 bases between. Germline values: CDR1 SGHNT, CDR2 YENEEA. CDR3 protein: CASSLGGNTGELFF. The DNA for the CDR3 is TGTGCCAGCAGCTTAGGGGGGAACACCGGGGAGCTGTTTTTT.

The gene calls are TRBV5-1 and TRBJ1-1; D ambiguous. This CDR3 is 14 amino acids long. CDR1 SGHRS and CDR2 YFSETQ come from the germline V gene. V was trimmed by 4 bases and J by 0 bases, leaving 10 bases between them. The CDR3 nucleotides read TGCGCCAGCAGCCTAGGGAAAATGAACACTGAAGCTTTCTTT. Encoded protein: CASSLGKMNTEAFF.

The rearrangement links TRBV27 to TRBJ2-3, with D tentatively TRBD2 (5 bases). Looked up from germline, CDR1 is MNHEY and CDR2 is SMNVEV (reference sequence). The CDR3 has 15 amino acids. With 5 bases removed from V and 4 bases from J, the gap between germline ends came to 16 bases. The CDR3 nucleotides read TGTGCCAGCAGTACTAGGACCGTACTCCCAGATACGCAGTATTTT. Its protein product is CASSTRTVLPDTQYF.

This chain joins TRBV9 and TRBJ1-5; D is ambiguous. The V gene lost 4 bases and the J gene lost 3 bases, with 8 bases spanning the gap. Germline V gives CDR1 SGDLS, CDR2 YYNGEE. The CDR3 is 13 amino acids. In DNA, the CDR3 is TGTGCCAGCAGCCGAGAGCACAATCAGCCCCAGCATTTT. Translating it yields CASSREHNQPQHF.